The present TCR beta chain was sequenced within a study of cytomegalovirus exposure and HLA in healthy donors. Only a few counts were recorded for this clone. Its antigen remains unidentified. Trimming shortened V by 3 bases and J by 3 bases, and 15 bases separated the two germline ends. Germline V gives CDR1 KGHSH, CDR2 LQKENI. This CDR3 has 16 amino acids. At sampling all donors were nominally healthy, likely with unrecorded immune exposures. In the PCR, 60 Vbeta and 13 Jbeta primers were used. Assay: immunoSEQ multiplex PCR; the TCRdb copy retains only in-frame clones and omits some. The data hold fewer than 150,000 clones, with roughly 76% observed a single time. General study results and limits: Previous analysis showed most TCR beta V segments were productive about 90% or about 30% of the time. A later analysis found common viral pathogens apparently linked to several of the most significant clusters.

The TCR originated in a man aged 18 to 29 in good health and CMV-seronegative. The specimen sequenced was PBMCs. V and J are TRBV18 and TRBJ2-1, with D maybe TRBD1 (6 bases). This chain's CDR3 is CASSPITGTVYNEQFF. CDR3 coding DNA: TGTGCCAGCTCACCGATAACAGGGACGGTCTACAATGAGCAGTTCTTC.